This entry features one TCR beta chain sequence. Around 30,000 T cell genomes (about 0.2 ug DNA) went into each sorted-subset replicate. Per the authors' pipeline: For the immunoSEQ data, sequences were junction-only without quality scores, so filtering differed. This table comes from immunoSEQ multiplex PCR, and its TCRdb copy is limited to in-frame clones, with some not included. The V and J calls and clone size were taken over from that table, and D and trimming were inferred from the DNA. The sample contains roughly 410,000 clones, 90% to 97% of which appear only once. This sample was included in a study of shared clonotypes between healthy human individuals. Study details: The donors, a couple of women and a few men, were aged 18 to 49.

The V and J ends lost 4 bases and 0 bases respectively, with 25 bases between them. The CDR3 contains 19 residues. Looked up from germline, CDR1 is SNHLY and CDR2 is FYNNEI. This sequence was found in a man aged 25 to 40 in good health. The sequenced sample consisted of memory CD8+ T cells sorted from blood. Subset described: CD45RO+ cells pooled with CCR7-negative TemRA cells. The chain carries TRBV2 and TRBJ2-7; D unresolved. The CDR3 nucleotides are TGTGCCAGCAGTGGACCAATAGGACCCGGGCCCTTAAGCTCCTACGAGCAGTACTTC. Protein product: CASSGPIGPGPLSSYEQYF. Full variable domain (outside the CDR3, taken from reference TRBV2 and TRBJ2-7): EPEVTQTPSHQVTQMGQEVILRCVPISNHLYFYWYRQILGQKVEFLVSFYNNEISEKSEIFDDQFSVERPDGSNFTLKIRSTKLEDSAMYFCASSGPIGPGPLSSYEQYFGPGTRLTVT.